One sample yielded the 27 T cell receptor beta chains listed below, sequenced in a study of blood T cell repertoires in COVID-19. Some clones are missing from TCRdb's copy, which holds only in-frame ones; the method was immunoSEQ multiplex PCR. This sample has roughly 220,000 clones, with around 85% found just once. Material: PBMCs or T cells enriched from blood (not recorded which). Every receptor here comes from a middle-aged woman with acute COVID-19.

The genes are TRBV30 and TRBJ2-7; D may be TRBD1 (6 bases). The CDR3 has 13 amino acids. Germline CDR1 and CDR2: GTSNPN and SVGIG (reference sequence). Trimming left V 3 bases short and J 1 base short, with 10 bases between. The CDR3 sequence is CAWRQGVSYEQYF. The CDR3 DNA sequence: TGTGCCTGGAGACAGGGAGTGTCCTACGAGCAGTACTTC. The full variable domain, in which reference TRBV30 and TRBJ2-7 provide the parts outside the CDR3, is SQTIHQWPATLVQPVGSPLSLECTVEGTSNPNLYWYRQAAGRGLQLLFYSVGIGQISSEVPQNLSASRPQDRQFILSSKKLLLSDSGFYLCAWRQGVSYEQYFGPGTRLTVT.

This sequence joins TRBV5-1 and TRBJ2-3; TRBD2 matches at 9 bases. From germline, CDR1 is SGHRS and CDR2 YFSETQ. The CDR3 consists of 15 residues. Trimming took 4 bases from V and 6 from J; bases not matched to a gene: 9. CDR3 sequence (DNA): TGCGCCAGCAGCCTAGGGGGACTAGCTTCTGATACGCAGTATTTT. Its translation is CASSLGGLASDTQYF. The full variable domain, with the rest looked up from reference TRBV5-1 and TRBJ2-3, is KAGVTQTPRYLIKTRGQQVTLSCSPISGHRSVSWYQQTPGQGLQFLFEYFSETQRNKGNFPGRFSGRQFSNSRSEMNVSTLELGDSALYLCASSLGGLASDTQYFGPGTRLTVL.

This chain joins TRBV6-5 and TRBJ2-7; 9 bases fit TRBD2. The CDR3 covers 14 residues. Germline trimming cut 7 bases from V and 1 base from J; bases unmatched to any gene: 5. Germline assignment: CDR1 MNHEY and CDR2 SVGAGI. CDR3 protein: CASISSGSSYEQYF. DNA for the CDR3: TGTGCCAGCATTAGTAGCGGGAGTTCCTACGAGCAGTACTTC.

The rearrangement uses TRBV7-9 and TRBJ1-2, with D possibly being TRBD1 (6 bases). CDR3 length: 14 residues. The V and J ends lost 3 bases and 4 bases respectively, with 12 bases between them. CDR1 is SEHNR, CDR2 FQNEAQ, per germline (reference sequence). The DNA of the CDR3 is TGTGCCAGCAGCTTGGTGGGGGCGCCCTATGGCTACACCTTC. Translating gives CASSLVGAPYGYTF.

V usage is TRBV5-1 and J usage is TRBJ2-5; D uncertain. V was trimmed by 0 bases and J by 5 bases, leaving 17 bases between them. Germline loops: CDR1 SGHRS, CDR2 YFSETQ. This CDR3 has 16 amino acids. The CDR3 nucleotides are TGCGCCAGCAGCTTGGGTTCGGATGGGTTCGGGGAGACCCAGTACTTC. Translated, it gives CASSLGSDGFGETQYF.

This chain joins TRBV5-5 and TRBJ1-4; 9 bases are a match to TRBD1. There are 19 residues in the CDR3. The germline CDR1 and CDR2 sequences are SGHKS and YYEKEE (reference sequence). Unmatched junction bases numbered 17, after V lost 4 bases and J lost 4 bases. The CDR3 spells CASSLGVLYRGQVNEKLFF. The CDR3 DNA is TGTGCCAGCAGCCTCGGGGTCTTGTACAGGGGGCAGGTTAATGAAAAACTGTTTTTT.

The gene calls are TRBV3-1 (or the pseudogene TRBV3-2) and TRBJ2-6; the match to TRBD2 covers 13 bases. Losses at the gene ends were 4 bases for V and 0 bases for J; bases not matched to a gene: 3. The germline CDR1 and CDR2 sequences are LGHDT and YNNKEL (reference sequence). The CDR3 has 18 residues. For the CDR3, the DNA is TGTGCCAGCAGCCCTCGGACTAGCGGGGGCTCTGGGGCCAACGTCCTGACTTTC. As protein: CASSPRTSGGSGANVLTF.

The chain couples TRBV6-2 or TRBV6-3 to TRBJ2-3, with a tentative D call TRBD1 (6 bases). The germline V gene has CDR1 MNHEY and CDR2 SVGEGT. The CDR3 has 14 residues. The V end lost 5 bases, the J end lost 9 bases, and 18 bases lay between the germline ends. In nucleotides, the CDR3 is TGTGCCAGCAGTCCCCTGGACAGAGTCGACACGCAGTATTTT. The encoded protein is CASSPLDRVDTQYF.

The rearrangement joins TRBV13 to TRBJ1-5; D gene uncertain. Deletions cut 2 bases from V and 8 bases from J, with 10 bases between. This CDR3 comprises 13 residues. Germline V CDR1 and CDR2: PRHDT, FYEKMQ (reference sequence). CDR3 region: CASSLFPSEPQHF. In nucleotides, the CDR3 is TGTGCCAGCAGCTTATTTCCGAGTGAGCCCCAGCATTTT. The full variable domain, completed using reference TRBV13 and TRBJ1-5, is AAGVIQSPRHLIKEKRETATLKCYPIPRHDTVYWYQQGPGQDPQFLISFYEKMQSDKGSIPDRFSAQQFSDYHSELNMSSLELGDSALYFCASSLFPSEPQHFGDGTRLSIL.

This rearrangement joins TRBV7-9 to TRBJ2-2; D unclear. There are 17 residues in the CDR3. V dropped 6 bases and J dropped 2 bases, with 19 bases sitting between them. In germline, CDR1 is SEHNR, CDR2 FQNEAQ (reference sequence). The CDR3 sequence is CASRISPPGLNTGELFF. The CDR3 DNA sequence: TGTGCCAGCAGAATTTCGCCGCCAGGCCTTAACACCGGGGAGCTGTTTTTT.

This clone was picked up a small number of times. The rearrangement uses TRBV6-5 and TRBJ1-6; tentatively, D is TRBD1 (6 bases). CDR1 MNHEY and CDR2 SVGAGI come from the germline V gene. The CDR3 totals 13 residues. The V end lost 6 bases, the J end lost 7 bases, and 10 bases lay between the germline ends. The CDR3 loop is CASRNDRNSPLHF. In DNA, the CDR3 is TGTGCCAGCAGAAACGACAGGAATTCACCCCTCCACTTT.

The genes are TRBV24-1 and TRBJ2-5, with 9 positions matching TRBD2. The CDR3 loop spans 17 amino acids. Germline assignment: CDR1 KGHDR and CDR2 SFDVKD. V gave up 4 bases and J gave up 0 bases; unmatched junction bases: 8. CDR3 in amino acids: CATSDAGPSGDQETQYF. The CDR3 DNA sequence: TGTGCCACCAGTGACGCTGGTCCTAGCGGGGACCAAGAGACCCAGTACTTC.

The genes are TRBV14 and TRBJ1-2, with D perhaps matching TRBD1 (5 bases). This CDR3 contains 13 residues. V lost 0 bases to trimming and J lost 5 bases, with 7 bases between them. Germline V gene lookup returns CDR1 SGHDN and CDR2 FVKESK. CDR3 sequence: CASSQDREYGYTF. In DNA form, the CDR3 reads TGTGCCAGCAGCCAAGACAGGGAATATGGCTACACCTTC. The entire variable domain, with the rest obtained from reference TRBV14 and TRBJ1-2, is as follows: EAGVTQFPSHSVIEKGQTVTLRCDPISGHDNLYWYRRVMGKEIKFLLHFVKESKQDESGMPNNRFLAERTGGTYSTLKVQPAELEDSGVYFCASSQDREYGYTFGSGTRLTVV.

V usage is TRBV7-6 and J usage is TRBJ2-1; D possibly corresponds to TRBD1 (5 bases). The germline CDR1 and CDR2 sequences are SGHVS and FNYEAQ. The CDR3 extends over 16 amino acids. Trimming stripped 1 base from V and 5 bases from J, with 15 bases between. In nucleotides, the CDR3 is TGTGCCAGCAGCTTAGTGGTTGGGGCTAGGGACAATGAGCAGTTCTTC. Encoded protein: CASSLVVGARDNEQFF.

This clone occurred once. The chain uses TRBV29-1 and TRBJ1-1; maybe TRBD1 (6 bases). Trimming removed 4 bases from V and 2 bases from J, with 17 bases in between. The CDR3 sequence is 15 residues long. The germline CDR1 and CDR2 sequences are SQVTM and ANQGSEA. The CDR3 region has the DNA TGCAGCGTTGCCCCCGGACAGACCGGCAACACTGAAGCTTTCTTT. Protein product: CSVAPGQTGNTEAFF.

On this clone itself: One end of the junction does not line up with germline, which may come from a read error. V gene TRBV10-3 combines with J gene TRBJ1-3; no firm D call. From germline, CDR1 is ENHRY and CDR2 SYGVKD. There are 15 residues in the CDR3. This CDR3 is CAISEFSDFSSPPLF. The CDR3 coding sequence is TGTGCCATCAGTGAATTCTCCGATTTTTCGAGTCCACCATTGTTT.

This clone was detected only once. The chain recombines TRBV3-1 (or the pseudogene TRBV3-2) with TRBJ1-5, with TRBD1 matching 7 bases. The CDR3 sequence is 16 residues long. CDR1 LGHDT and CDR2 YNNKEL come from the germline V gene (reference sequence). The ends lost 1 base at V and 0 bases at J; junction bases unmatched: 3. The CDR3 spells CASSQGTGLSNQPQHF. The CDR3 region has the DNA TGTGCCAGCAGCCAAGGGACAGGCCTTAGCAATCAGCCCCAGCATTTT.

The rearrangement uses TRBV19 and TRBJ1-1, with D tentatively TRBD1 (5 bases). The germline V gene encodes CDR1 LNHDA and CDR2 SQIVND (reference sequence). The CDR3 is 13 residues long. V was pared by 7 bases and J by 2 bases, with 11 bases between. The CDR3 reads CASNKGINTEAFF. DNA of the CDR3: TGTGCCAGTAACAAGGGGATCAACACTGAAGCTTTCTTT.

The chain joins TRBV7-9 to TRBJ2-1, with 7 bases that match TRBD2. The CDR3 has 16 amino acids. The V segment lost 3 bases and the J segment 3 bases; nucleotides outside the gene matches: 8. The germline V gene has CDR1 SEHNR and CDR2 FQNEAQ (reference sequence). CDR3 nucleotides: TGTGCCAGCAGCTTTCTAGCGGAGGGGATCTACAATGAGCAGTTCTTC. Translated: CASSFLAEGIYNEQFF.

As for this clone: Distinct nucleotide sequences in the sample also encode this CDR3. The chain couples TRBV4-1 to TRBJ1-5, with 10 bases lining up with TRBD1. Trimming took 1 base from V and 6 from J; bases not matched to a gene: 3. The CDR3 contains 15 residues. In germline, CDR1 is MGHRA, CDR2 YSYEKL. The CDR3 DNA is TGCGCCAGCAGCCAAGGCGACAGGGGGCTTCAGCCCCAGCATTTT. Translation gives CASSQGDRGLQPQHF.

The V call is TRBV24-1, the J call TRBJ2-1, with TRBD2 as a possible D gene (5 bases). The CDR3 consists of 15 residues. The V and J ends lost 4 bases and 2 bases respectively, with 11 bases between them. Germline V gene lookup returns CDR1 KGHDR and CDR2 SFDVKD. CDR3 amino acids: CATSEPSSPYNEQFF. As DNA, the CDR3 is TGTGCCACCAGTGAACCTAGCAGCCCCTACAATGAGCAGTTCTTC.

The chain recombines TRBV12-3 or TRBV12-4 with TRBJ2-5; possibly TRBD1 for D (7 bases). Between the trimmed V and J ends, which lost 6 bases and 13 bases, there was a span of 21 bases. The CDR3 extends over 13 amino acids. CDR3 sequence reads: CASSPGQERRGYF. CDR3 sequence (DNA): TGTGCCAGCAGCCCCGGACAGGAAAGGCGGGGGTACTTC.

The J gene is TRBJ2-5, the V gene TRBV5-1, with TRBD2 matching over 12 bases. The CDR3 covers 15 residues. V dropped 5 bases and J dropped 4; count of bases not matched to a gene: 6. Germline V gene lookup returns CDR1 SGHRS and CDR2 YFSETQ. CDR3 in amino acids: CASSGLAGFVETQYF. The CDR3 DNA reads TGCGCCAGCAGTGGACTAGCGGGATTTGTAGAGACCCAGTACTTC.

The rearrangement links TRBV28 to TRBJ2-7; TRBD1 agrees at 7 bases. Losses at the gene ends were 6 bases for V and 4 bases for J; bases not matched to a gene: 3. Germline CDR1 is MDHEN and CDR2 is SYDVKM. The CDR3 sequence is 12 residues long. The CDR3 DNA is TGTGCCAGCAGCCAACAGGGGTACGAGCAGTACTTC. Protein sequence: CASSQQGYEQYF.

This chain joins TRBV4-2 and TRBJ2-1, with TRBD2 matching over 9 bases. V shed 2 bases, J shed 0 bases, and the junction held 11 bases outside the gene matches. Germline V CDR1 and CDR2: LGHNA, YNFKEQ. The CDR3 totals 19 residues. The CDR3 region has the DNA TGTGCCAGCAGCCAACCTAGAGTTCTAGCGGGGAGCTCCTACAATGAGCAGTTCTTC. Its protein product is CASSQPRVLAGSSYNEQFF.

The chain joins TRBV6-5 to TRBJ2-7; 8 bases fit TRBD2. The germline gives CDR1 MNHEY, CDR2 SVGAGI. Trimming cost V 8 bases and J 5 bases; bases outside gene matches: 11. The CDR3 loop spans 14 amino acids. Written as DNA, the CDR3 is TGTGCCAGCCGGTCGGGGGGGACTCAAGACGAGCAGTACTTC. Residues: CASRSGGTQDEQYF.

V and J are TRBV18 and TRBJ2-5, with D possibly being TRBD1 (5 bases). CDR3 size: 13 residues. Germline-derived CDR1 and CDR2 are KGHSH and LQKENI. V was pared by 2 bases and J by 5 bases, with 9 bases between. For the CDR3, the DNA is TGTGCCAGCTCACCAGCAGGGCTGGAGACCCAGTACTTC. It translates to CASSPAGLETQYF.